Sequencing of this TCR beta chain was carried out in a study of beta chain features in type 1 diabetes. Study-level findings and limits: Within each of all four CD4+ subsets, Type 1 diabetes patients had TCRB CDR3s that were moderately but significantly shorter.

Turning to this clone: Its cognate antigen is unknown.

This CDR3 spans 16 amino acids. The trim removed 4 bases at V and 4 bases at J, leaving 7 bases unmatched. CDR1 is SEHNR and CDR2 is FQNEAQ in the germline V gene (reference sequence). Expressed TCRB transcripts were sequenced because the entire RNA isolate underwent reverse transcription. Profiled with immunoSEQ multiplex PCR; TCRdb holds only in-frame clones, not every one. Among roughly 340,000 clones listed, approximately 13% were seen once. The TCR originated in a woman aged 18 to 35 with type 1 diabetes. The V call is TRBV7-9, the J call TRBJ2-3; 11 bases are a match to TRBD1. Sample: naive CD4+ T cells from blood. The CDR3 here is CASSSGPGQGADTQYF. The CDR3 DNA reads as TGTGCCAGCAGCTCAGGTCCGGGACAGGGGGCAGATACGCAGTATTTT.